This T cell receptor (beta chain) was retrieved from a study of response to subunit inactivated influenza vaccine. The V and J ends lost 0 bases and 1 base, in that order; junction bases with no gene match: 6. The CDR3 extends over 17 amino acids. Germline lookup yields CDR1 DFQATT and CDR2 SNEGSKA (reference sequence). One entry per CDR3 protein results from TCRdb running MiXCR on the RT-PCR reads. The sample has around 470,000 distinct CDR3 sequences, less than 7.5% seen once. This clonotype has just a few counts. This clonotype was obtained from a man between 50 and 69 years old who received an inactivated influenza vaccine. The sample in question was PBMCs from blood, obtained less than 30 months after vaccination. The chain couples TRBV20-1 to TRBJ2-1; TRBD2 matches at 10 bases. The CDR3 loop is CSARDLASGGSYNEQFF. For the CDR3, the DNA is TGCAGTGCTAGAGATCTGGCTAGCGGGGGATCCTACAATGAGCAGTTCTTC.